The 3 T cell receptor beta chains below all came from one sample that was sequenced in a study of response to subunit inactivated influenza vaccine. One entry per CDR3 protein results from TCRdb running MiXCR on the RT-PCR reads. Of around 750,000 distinct CDR3 sequences detected, 20% to 25% appear once; the ten largest clones hold about a tenth. The sample here was PBMCs from blood, taken more than 4 days after vaccination. These TCRs come from a man aged 50 or older who received an inactivated influenza vaccine.

Only a few counts were recorded for this clonotype. The chain is built from TRBV29-1 and TRBJ2-5; no clear D gene. CDR1 and CDR2 from the germline V gene are SQVTM and ANQGSEA. This CDR3 contains 13 residues. V dropped 4 bases and J dropped 4 bases, with 13 bases sitting between them. The CDR3: CSVGHNKGETQYF. The CDR3 bases are TGCAGCGTTGGACATAATAAAGGAGAGACCCAGTACTTC.

The rearrangement links TRBV12-3 or TRBV12-4 to TRBJ2-7; D perhaps matches TRBD2 (5 bases). Trimming took off 5 bases at V and 9 bases at J, with 20 bases between the two ends. The CDR3 contains 14 residues. Here the CDR3 reads CASSGLLPTGGQYF. Written as DNA, the CDR3 is TGTGCCAGCAGTGGACTCTTACCCACCGGAGGGCAGTACTTC.

This clonotype has just a few counts. The chain recombines TRBV3-1 with TRBJ2-3; either TRBD1 or TRBD2 may supply D (5 bases each). Trimming cost V 5 bases and J 8 bases, with 11 bases left between them. This CDR3 comprises 12 residues. Per the germline V gene, CDR1 is LGHDT and CDR2 is YNNKEL (reference sequence). CDR3 DNA: TGTGCCAGCAGCTCTGGGGGAGCTACGCAGTATTTT. This encodes CASSSGGATQYF.